This T cell receptor (beta chain) was found in a study of blood T cell repertoires in COVID-19. CDR1 is GTSNPN, CDR2 SVGIG, per germline (reference sequence). Trimming took 4 bases from V and 6 from J, leaving 12 bases between them. The CDR3 has 12 amino acids. This clone was seen a single time. Cohort 3 recovered donors had two negative PCRs, clearance, or symptom resolution. Clones were read by immunoSEQ multiplex PCR, and TCRdb kept only the in-frame ones, dropping some. Altogether fewer than 450,000 clones are present, about 88% being singletons, with the ten largest covering roughly 0.94%. This receptor was taken from a woman aged 25 to 39 who had recovered from COVID-19. This rearrangement joins TRBV30 to TRBJ1-1, with D tentatively TRBD1 (5 bases). Material: PBMCs or T cells enriched from blood (not recorded which). The CDR3 DNA follows: TGTGCCTGGAATAAGGGGTTGGCTGAAGCTTTCTTT. Amino acid sequence: CAWNKGLAEAFF.